This T cell receptor (beta chain) derives from a study of cytomegalovirus exposure and HLA in healthy donors. For the study at large: Approximately 77 million unique TCRs from HLA-typed donors were held in an early release of data. For the approximately 390 genotyped donors, more than 65% fell within the Caucasian-associated ancestry cluster.

Germline values: CDR1 LNHDA, CDR2 SQIVND (reference sequence). Between the trimmed V and J ends, which lost 6 bases and 4 bases, there was a span of 15 bases. The CDR3 has 14 residues. This clone was detected a few times. Its antigen is not known. Broader study findings: Common viral pathogens were later found to be apparently linked to several of the most significant clusters. Sequencing probably produced one cluster of sequence variants that were highly shared.

The PCR had 60 Vbeta and 13 Jbeta primers. Repertoires were generated with immunoSEQ multiplex PCR, while TCRdb's copy carries only in-frame clones and drops some. The sample records some 100,000 clones, nearly 80% being singletons. The specimen was PBMCs. The clonotype originates from a woman between 40 and 55 years old in good health and CMV-seropositive. The V call is TRBV19, the J call TRBJ1-1; D possibly corresponds to TRBD1 (6 bases). For the CDR3, the DNA is TGTGCCAGTAGATCCTACAGGGACCTCACTGAAGCTTTCTTT. Protein: CASRSYRDLTEAFF.